Described below is a single T cell receptor (beta chain) sequence and its context. Its cognate antigen is unknown. The record originates from a study of T cell responses to AZD1222 COVID-19 vaccine. J gave up 4 bases and V 5 bases, and 10 bases lay outside the gene matches. The CDR3 has 16 residues. Germline V gene sequence: CDR1 SGHRS, CDR2 YFSETQ. Findings and caveats of the study: Donors were chiefly white British, with a greater number of females, and clonal diversity was perhaps underestimated. Among those given AZD1222, only 5 to 7 were seropositive at baseline. Nearly half of the spike-specific TCRs reportedly recognize variant regions that carry no mutations.

The data were produced by immunoSEQ multiplex PCR, yet TCRdb's version contains in-frame clones alone and is incomplete. The table shows tens of thousands of clones, with 80% to 95% occurring only once. The V gene is TRBV5-1, the J gene TRBJ2-2, with 8 bases aligning to TRBD1. The TCR originated in an adult who received the AZD1222 COVID-19 vaccine. This material consisted of peripheral blood, taken 28 days after the second AZD1222 dose. CDR3 residues: CASRTGAVGVTGELFF. The CDR3 coding sequence is TGCGCCAGCAGGACAGGGGCGGTCGGGGTCACCGGGGAGCTGTTTTTT.